The source of this T cell receptor (beta chain) is a study of PD-L1 blockade in urothelial cancer. Whole-study context: Treatment start was followed by blood analysis at 3 weeks (second dose) and again at 6 weeks. Study-wide results and caveats: Improved survival was predicted by pretreatment blood TCR clonality below the median. Durable-benefit cases showed more tumor-associated blood clone expansion at 3 weeks.

Turning to this clone: The antigen is undetermined.

The sample's time point: peripheral blood 6 weeks after treatment start. The V gene end was trimmed by 3 bases and the J gene end by 7 bases; junction bases not matched to a gene: 10. Germline V CDR1 and CDR2: SGHTA, FQGNSA. The CDR3 covers 15 residues. The table came from immunoSEQ multiplex PCR; TCRdb's copy has only in-frame clones and leaves some out. The sample includes more than 90,000 clones, roughly 83% seen only once; the top ten take 8.4%. This receptor was taken from a man aged 65-85 years with urothelial cancer. The gene calls are TRBV7-2 and TRBJ2-5; 8 bases line up with TRBD1. This specimen was PBMCs, taken around atezolizumab (anti-PD-L1) treatment. The CDR3 coding sequence is TGTGCCAGCAGCTTCCCGGGACAGGTACCAGGGACCCAGTACTTC. The encoded protein is CASSFPGQVPGTQYF. Variable domain in full (rest from reference TRBV7-2 and TRBJ2-5): GAGVSQSPSNKVTEKGKDVELRCDPISGHTALYWYRQSLGQGLEFLIYFQGNSAPDKSGLPSDRFSAERTGGSVSTLTIQRTQQEDSAVYLCASSFPGQVPGTQYFGPGTRLLVL.